The sequence of this T cell receptor (beta chain) was determined in a study of cytomegalovirus exposure and HLA in healthy donors. This CDR3 is built from 11 residues. V gave up 0 bases and J gave up 11 bases, with 8 bases separating them. The germline V gene encodes CDR1 SGHRS and CDR2 YFSETQ. Study results and caveats: It was reported in a later analysis that an Asian-associated ancestry cluster showed fewer N-insertions than the approximately 700-donor mean. When a later analysis compared HLA-associated TCR beta chains with equally common others, the HLA-associated chains turned out to be more clonally expanded and to have lower generation probabilities.

In this sample, this clone turned up once. Its cognate antigen is unknown. The PCR used 60 Vbeta and 13 Jbeta primers. Method: immunoSEQ multiplex PCR; TCRdb's copy keeps in-frame clones and lacks some. This table has fewer than 180,000 clones, approximately 60% appearing once. This sequence joins TRBV5-1 and TRBJ2-5, with D tentatively TRBD2 (5 bases). The source material was PBMCs. The TCR was taken from a woman aged 60-75 years in good health and CMV-seropositive. The CDR3 sequence: CASSLDWEQYF. Here the CDR3 DNA reads TGCGCCAGCAGCTTGGACTGGGAGCAGTACTTC.